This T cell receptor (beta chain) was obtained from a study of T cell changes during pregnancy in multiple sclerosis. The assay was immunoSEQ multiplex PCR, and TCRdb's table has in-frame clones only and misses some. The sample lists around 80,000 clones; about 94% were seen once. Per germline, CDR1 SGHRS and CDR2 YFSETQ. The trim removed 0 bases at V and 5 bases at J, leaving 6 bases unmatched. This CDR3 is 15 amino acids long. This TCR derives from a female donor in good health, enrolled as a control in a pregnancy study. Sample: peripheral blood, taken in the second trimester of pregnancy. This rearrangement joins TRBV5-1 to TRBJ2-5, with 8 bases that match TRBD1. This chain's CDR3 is CASSLGGTGWETQYF. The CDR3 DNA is TGCGCCAGCAGCTTGGGGGGGACAGGTTGGGAGACCCAGTACTTC. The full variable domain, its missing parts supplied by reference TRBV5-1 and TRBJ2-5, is KAGVTQTPRYLIKTRGQQVTLSCSPISGHRSVSWYQQTPGQGLQFLFEYFSETQRNKGNFPGRFSGRQFSNSRSEMNVSTLELGDSALYLCASSLGGTGWETQYFGPGTRLLVL.